This T cell receptor (beta chain) came from a study of blood T cell repertoires in COVID-19. Study in general: COVID-19 samples collected from the United States, Italy and Spain covered acute and convalescent phases. T cells, B-cell-depleted T cells, or PBMCs supplied cDNA or gDNA.

Assay used: immunoSEQ multiplex PCR; TCRdb lists only in-frame clones, some missing. The sample lists 130,000 to 150,000 clones, approximately 85% occurring once. After removal of 5 bases from V and 4 bases from J, the junction contained 0 bases not matched to a gene. The CDR3 extends over 13 amino acids. Germline V gene sequence: CDR1 SGHRS, CDR2 YFSETQ. The receptor comes from a woman aged 60-75 years with COVID-19, enrolled during active disease. V and J are TRBV5-1 and TRBJ2-1, with 10 positions matching TRBD2. The specimen sequenced was peripheral blood. DNA of the CDR3: TGCGCCAGCAGGGGACTAGCGTACAATGAGCAGTTCTTC. This translates into CASRGLAYNEQFF.